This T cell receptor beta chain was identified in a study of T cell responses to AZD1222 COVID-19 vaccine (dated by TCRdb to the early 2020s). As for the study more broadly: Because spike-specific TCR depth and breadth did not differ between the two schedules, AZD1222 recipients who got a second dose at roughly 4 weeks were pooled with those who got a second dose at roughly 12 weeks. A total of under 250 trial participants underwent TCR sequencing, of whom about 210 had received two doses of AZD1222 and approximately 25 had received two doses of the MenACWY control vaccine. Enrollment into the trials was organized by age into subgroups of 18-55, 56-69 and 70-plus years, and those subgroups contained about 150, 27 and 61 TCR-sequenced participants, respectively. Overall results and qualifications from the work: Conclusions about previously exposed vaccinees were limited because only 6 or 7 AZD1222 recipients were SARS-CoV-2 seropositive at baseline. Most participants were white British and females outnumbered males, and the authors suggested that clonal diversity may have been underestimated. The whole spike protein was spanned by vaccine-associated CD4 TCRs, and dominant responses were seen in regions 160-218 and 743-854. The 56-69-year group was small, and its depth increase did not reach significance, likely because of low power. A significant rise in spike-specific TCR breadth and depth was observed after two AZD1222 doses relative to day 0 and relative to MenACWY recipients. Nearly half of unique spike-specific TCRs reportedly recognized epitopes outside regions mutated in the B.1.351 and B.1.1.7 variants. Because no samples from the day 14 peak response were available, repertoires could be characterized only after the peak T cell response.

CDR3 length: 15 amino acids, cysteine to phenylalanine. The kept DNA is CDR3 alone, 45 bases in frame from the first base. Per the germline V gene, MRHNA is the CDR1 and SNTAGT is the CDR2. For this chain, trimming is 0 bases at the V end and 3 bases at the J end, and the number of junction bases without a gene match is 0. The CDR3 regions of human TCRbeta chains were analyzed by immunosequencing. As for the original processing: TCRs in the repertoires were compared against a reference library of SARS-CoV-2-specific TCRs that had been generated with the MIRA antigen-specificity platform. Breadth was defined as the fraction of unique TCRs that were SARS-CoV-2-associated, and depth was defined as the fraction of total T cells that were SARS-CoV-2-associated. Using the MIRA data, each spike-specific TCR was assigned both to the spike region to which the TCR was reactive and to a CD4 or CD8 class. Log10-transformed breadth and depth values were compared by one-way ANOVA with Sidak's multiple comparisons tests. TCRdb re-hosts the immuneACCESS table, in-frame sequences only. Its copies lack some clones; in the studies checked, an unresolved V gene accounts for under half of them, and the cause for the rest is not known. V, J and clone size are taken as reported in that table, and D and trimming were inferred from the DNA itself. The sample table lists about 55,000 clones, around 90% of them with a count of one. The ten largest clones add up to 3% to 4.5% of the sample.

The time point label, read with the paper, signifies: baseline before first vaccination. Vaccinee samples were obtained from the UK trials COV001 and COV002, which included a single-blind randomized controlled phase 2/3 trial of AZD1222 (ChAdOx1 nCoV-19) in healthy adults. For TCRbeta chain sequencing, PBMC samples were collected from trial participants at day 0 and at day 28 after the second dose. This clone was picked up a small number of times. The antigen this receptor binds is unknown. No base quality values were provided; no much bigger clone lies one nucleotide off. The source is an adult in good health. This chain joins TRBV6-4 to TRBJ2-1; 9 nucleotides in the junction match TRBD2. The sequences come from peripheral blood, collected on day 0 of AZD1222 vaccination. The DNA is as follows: TGTGCCAGCAGTGACTCGCGGGGGGGCTACAATGAGCAGTTCTTC. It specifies CASSDSRGGYNEQFF.